This T cell receptor beta chain emerged from a study of blood T cell repertoires in COVID-19. Repertoires were generated with immunoSEQ multiplex PCR, while TCRdb's copy carries only in-frame clones and drops some. The sample holds fewer than 250,000 clones; approximately 84% are singletons and the top ten take 1.8%. Recovered status applied to Cohort 3 donors who had two consecutive negative PCRs. It also applied to those with clearance or with symptom resolution. Material: PBMCs or T cells enriched from blood (not recorded which). The TCR was taken from a man in his sixties who had recovered from COVID-19.

The CDR3 DNA follows: TGTGCCTGGAGTGTAGTCCAGGGGGCGGAGTATGGCTACACCTTC. Translating gives CAWSVVQGAEYGYTF. The chain employs TRBV30 and TRBJ1-2, with 8 bases identical to TRBD1. Germline V gene data show CDR1 as GTSNPN and CDR2 as SVGIG (reference sequence). V trimming: 0 bases; J trimming: 5 bases; junction bases outside the gene matches: 8. This CDR3 spans 15 amino acids.